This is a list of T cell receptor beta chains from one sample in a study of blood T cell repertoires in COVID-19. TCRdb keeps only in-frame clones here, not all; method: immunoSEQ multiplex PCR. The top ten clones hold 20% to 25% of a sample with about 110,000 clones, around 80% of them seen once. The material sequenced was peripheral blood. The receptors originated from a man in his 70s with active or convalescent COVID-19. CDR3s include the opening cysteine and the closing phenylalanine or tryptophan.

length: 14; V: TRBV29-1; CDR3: CSVKVAGPGDTQYF
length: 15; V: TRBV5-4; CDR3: CASSLLRGQDYEQYF
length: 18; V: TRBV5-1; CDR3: CASSPGLAGGSNTGELFF
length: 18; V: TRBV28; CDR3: CASSFPTPPRGSEETQYF
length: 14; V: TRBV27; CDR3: CASSRGRTYNEQFF
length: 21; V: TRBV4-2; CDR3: CASSQGVFGTSVQSSYNEQFF
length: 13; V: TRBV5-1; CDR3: CASRPGGADGYTF
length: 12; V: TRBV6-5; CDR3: CASIHTLQEAFF
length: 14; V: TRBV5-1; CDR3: CASSSGIKNEKLFF
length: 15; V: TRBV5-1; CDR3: CASSLAGMTNEKLFF
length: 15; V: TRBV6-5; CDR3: CASRTGQGDSYEQYF
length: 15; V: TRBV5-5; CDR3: CASSSLRAGANVLTF
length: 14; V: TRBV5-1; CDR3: CASSPRQGANIQYF
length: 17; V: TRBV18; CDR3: CASSRQDSGGSGETQYF
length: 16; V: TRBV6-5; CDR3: CASSLTGRLNTGELFF
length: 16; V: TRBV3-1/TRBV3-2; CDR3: CASSRSGRASPDTQYF
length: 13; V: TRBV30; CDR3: CASHRGSGNTIYF
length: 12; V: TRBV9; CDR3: CASSEALNEQFF
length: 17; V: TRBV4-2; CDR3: CASSQGTGTGVHYGYTF
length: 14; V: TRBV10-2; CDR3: CASSDPWQGEKLFF
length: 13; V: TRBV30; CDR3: CAWSVGGDYEQYF
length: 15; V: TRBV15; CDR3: CATSRERAPRQPQHF
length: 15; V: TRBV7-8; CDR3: CASSLGNQGAYEQYF
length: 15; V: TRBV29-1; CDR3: CSVVPSGIKYNEQFF
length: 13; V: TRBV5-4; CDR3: CASSQTGDYGYTF
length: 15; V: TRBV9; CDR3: CASSVLTGGAEKLFF
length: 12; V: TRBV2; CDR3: CASRVGLAEQFF
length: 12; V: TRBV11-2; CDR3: CASSFTGYGYTF
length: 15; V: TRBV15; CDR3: CATSRDTGAGNTIYF
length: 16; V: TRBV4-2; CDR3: CASSQDRDIAKNIQYF
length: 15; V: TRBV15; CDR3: CATSRDTGQVYGYTF
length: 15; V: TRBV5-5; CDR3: CASSSQAGASYEQYF
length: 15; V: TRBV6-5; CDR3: CASSTRDRGTYEQYF
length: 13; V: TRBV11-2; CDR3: CASSGAGNQPQHF
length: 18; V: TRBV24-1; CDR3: CATSDAGQGGPGANVLTF
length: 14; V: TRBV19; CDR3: CASSKGMEVETQYF
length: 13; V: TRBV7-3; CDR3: CASSLRETDTQYF
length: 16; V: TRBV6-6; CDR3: CASSPILTVPGNTIYF
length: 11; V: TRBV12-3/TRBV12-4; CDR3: CASSPLGGYTF
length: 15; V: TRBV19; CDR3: CASSIAWTGGETQYF
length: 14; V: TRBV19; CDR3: CASSDNSFTGELFF
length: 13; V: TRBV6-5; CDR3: CASTLAGTETQYF
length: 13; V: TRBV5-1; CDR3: CASSLLGDNEQFF
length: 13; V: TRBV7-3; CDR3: CASSLTGRTEAFF
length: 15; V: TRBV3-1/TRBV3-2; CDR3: CASSQEQGWYEKLFF
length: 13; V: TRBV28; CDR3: CASSLGGGTEAFF
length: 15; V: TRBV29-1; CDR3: CSVGTSGGLTDTQYF
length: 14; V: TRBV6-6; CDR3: CASNPEGVPYEQYF
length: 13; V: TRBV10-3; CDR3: CAIRGQDRRGYTF